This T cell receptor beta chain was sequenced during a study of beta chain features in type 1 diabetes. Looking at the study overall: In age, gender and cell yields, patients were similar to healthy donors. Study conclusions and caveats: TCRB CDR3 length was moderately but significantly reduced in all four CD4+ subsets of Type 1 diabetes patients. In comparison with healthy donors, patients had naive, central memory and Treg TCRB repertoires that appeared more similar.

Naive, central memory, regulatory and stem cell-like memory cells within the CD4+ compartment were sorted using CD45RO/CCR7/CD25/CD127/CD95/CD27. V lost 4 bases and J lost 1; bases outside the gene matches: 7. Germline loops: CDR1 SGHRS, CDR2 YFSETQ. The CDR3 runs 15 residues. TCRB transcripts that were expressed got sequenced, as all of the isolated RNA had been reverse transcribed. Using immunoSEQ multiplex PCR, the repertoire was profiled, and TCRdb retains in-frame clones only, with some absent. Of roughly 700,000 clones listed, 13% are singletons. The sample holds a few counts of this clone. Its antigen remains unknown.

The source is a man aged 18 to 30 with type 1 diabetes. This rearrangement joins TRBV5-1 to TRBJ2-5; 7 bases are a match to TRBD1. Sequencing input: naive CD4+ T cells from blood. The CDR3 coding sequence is TGCGCCAGCAGCACCACGGGGACAGTCCAAGAGACCCAGTACTTC. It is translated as CASSTTGTVQETQYF.